The present TCR beta chain was sequenced within a study of monozygotic twins with inflammatory bowel disease. Study-wide points: No difference was seen in repertoire similarity between concordant and discordant twins, possibly from limited power.

There are 14 residues in the CDR3. Comments on this clonotype: What it recognizes is unknown.

Template switching was used to attach UMIs, which incorporated a 6-nucleotide sample barcode. TCRdb re-called the 5' RACE reads, yielding one record per CDR3 amino acid sequence without DNA. Listed are about 380,000 distinct CDR3 sequences; 2.5% to 3% falls within the top ten. The V call is TRBV12-3 or TRBV12-4, the J call TRBJ1-2; the D gene TCRdb calls, TRBD1, cannot be checked with no DNA. Material for sequencing was blood. This receptor was identified in a human donor with ulcerative colitis or Crohn's disease, or a healthy co-twin of an affected twin (not recorded which). This chain's CDR3 is CASIRGGGGYGYTF.